The 10 T cell receptor beta chains in this list originate from one sample, sequenced in a study of blood T cell repertoires in COVID-19. Assay: immunoSEQ multiplex PCR; the TCRdb copy retains only in-frame clones and omits some. The top ten clones hold less than 15% of a sample with about 42,000 clones, approximately 85% of them seen once. Sequenced: peripheral blood. These receptors were obtained from a woman between 65 and 79 years old in a cohort sampled during active COVID-19.

The chain employs TRBV28 and TRBJ2-3; possible D gene TRBD2, 5 bases. Looked up from germline, CDR1 is MDHEN and CDR2 is SYDVKM. The length of the CDR3 is 15 residues. V lost 5 bases and J lost 2, with 14 bases in between. Here the CDR3 DNA reads TGTGCCAGCAGTCGAAGGACTGAGTACACAGATACGCAGTATTTT. Encoded protein: CASSRRTEYTDTQYF. The entire variable domain, with the rest obtained from reference TRBV28 and TRBJ2-3, is as follows: DVKVTQSSRYLVKRTGEKVFLECVQDMDHENMFWYRQDPGLGLRLIYFSYDVKMKEKGDIPEGYSVSREKKERFSLILESASTNQTSMYLCASSRRTEYTDTQYFGPGTRLTVL.

The chain links TRBV5-1 to TRBJ2-5, with a possible D match to TRBD2 (6 bases). CDR3 length: 14 amino acids. The V and J ends lost 4 bases and 3 bases respectively, with 13 bases between them. CDR1 is SGHRS and CDR2 is YFSETQ in the germline V gene. The CDR3 region has the DNA TGCGCCAGCAGCCAAGTTGGAGGGGAAGAGACCCAGTACTTC. Protein sequence: CASSQVGGEETQYF.

Within the sample, this clone is medium-sized. This chain joins TRBV10-3 and TRBJ1-4; 7 bases are shared with TRBD1. The CDR3 has 15 residues. With 11 bases clipped from V and 8 bases from J, the junction kept 17 bases outside the gene matches. In germline, CDR1 is ENHRY, CDR2 SYGVKD. CDR3 DNA sequence: TGTGCCGCCTCCGTAAATCAGGGGGTAAACGAAAAACTGTTTTTT. Translating gives CAASVNQGVNEKLFF.

The chain is built from TRBV27 and TRBJ1-1; 7 bases are a match to TRBD1. V gave up 0 bases and J gave up 8 bases; unmatched junction bases: 3. Germline V lookup: CDR1 MNHEY, CDR2 SMNVEV (reference sequence). The CDR3 runs 13 residues. The CDR3 DNA sequence: TGTGCCAGCAGTTTATCGATGACAGGGGAAGCTTTCTTT. It specifies CASSLSMTGEAFF.

In DNA form, the CDR3 reads TGCGCCAGTTCCACTAGCGGGAGGCCCCGGGCGCAGTTCTTC. Its translation: CASSTSGRPRAQFF. The gene calls are TRBV10-1 and TRBJ2-1, with 12 bases aligning to TRBD2. The CDR3 is 14 amino acids. J was trimmed by 12 bases and V by 9 bases; bases with no gene match: 12. Germline CDR1 and CDR2: WNHNN and SYGVQD (reference sequence).

This chain uses TRBV6-1 with TRBJ1-5; D gene uncertain. Germline V gene sequence: CDR1 MNHNS, CDR2 SASEGT. Between the trimmed V and J ends, which lost 2 bases and 0 bases, there was a span of 8 bases. This CDR3 region has 15 residues. CDR3 coding DNA: TGTGCCAGCAGTGAATACGGGGTTAGCAATCAGCCCCAGCATTTT. As protein: CASSEYGVSNQPQHF.

The rearrangement joins TRBV29-1 to TRBJ1-4; perhaps TRBD1 as D (5 bases). The germline V gene encodes CDR1 SQVTM and CDR2 ANQGSEA. The length of the CDR3 is 12 residues. Between the trimmed V and J ends, which lost 7 bases and 4 bases, there was a span of 10 bases. The CDR3 loop reads CSAGTINEKLFF. The CDR3 nucleotides read TGCAGCGCGGGGACTATTAATGAAAAACTGTTTTTT.

The chain employs TRBV7-8 and TRBJ2-7; 13 bases are a match to TRBD2. The CDR3 extends over 15 amino acids. V shed 5 bases, J shed 3 bases, and the junction held 4 bases outside the gene matches. Germline CDR1 is SGHVS and CDR2 is FQNEAQ. The CDR3 loop reads CASSTGLAGVYEQYF. CDR3 coding DNA: TGTGCCAGCAGCACCGGACTAGCGGGAGTCTACGAGCAGTACTTC.

The chain recombines TRBV6-5 with TRBJ2-7; D remains ambiguous. This CDR3 has 14 residues. The germline V and J ends were trimmed by 2 bases and 5 bases, with 13 bases remaining between them. In germline, CDR1 is MNHEY, CDR2 SVGAGI. CDR3 residues: CASSYLAESHEQYF. The CDR3 DNA is TGTGCCAGCAGTTACCTGGCGGAGAGCCACGAGCAGTACTTC.

V gene TRBV28 combines with J gene TRBJ1-1; 11 bases line up with TRBD1. Germline CDR1 MDHEN, CDR2 SYDVKM. After removal of 6 bases from V and 1 base from J, the junction contained 7 bases not matched to a gene. CDR3 length equals 16 residues. The CDR3 DNA sequence: TGTGCCAGCAGGGAGGTGGGACAGGGGGAGAACACTGAAGCTTTCTTT. It yields the protein CASREVGQGENTEAFF. Based on the CDR3 plus reference TRBV28 and TRBJ1-1, the full variable domain is DVKVTQSSRYLVKRTGEKVFLECVQDMDHENMFWYRQDPGLGLRLIYFSYDVKMKEKGDIPEGYSVSREKKERFSLILESASTNQTSMYLCASREVGQGENTEAFFGQGTRLTVV.